One sample yielded the 7 T cell receptor beta chains listed below, sequenced in a study of response to subunit inactivated influenza vaccine. From the RT-PCR reads, TCRdb called clonotypes with MiXCR, one entry per CDR3 protein. This repertoire shows around 600,000 distinct CDR3 sequences, about 10% found once; its top ten account for 11%. The same sample was also studied in work on T cells expressing NK-cell markers. As reported in that work: Generation of TCR beta cDNA was performed by 5'RACE template switching incorporating UMIs.

The sequenced sample was PBMCs from blood, obtained on the day of vaccination. The receptors here all came from a man in his fifties or sixties who received an inactivated influenza vaccine.

V usage is TRBV20-1 and J usage is TRBJ2-1, with TRBD2 matching over 11 bases. Germline-derived CDR1 and CDR2 are DFQATT and SNEGSKA (reference sequence). Trimming took 7 bases from V and 6 from J; bases not matched to a gene: 5. This CDR3 has 13 residues. CDR3: CSVTSGSFNEQFF. CDR3 bases: TGCAGTGTTACTAGCGGGAGCTTCAATGAGCAGTTCTTC.

V usage is TRBV20-1 and J usage is TRBJ1-6; 7 nucleotides align to TRBD1. Germline values: CDR1 DFQATT, CDR2 SNEGSKA (reference sequence). V dropped 4 bases and J dropped 7; count of bases not matched to a gene: 10. This CDR3 contains 15 residues. CDR3 coding DNA: TGCAGTGCTATTCTAAACAGGGGTAGGAATTCACCCCTCCACTTT. This gives the protein CSAILNRGRNSPLHF.

This clonotype was found a few times. The V call is TRBV3-1, the J call TRBJ2-1, with 10 positions matching TRBD2. The CDR3 consists of 14 residues. Unmatched junction bases numbered 7, after V lost 4 bases and J lost 10 bases. The germline gives CDR1 LGHDT, CDR2 YNNKEL (reference sequence). The CDR3 sequence is CASSRLPTSGEQFF. The CDR3 DNA is TGTGCCAGCAGCCGACTCCCGACTAGCGGGGAGCAGTTCTTC.

On this clonotype itself: One end of the junction fails to match germline, which may point to a read error. The chain links TRBV10-2 to TRBJ1-1; TRBD1 matches 8 bases. Germline V lookup: CDR1 WSHSY, CDR2 SAAADI. The CDR3 has 16 residues. The CDR3: CASSEPWTGKNNEAFF. As DNA, the CDR3 is TGCGCCAGCAGTGAGCCTTGGACAGGGAAGAACAATGAAGCTTTCTTT.

V gene TRBV23-1 combines with J gene TRBJ2-7; a weak D match, TRBD1 (6 bases). TRBV23-1 is noted as an ORF with a role that remains uncertain. The CDR3 sequence is 15 residues long. Trimming took off 4 bases at V and 4 bases at J, with 17 bases between the two ends. The chain's CDR3 is CASSRDKGFYYEQYF. CDR3 sequence (DNA): TGCGCCAGCAGTCGGGACAAGGGGTTTTATTACGAGCAGTACTTC.

This clonotype was recorded many times. The chain links TRBV5-1 to TRBJ2-3; tentative D call: TRBD1 (5 bases). The CDR3 sequence is 15 residues long. The V end lost 6 bases, the J end lost 2 bases, and 16 bases lay between the germline ends. The V gene's germline CDR1 is SGHRS and CDR2 YFSETQ. This CDR3 reads CASKRQLTPTDTQYF. Written as DNA, the CDR3 is TGCGCCAGCAAACGACAGCTTACCCCCACAGATACGCAGTATTTT.

This clonotype was seen a handful of times. The chain is built from TRBV5-1 and TRBJ2-5; 8 bases fit TRBD2. This CDR3 is 18 amino acids long. After removal of 4 bases from V and 0 bases from J, the junction contained 14 bases not matched to a gene. Germline CDR1 and CDR2: SGHRS and YFSETQ. CDR3 in amino acids: CASSPGLGMRGDQETQYF. CDR3 DNA: TGCGCCAGCAGCCCGGGACTAGGCATGCGGGGGGACCAAGAGACCCAGTACTTC.